This TCR beta chain was observed in a study of blood T cell repertoires in COVID-19. Study information: From T cells, B-cell-depleted T cells, or PBMCs came the material, which was cDNA or gDNA.

Sequencing was performed with immunoSEQ multiplex PCR; in TCRdb, only in-frame clones are kept and a portion is missing. This sample has about 210,000 clones; approximately 91% occur once, and the top ten carry roughly 0.7%. CDR1 is SGHVS, CDR2 FNYEAQ, per germline. This CDR3 is 15 amino acids long. J gave up 2 bases and V 8 bases, and 5 bases lay outside the gene matches. The sequencing sample was made of peripheral blood. This chain links TRBV7-6 with TRBJ2-1; 11 bases align to TRBD2. The sequence was obtained from a man between 35 and 55 years old with acute or convalescent COVID-19. CDR3 nucleotide sequence: TGTGCCAGCGGAGGACTAGCGGGTCCCTACAATGAGCAGTTCTTC. Translation gives CASGGLAGPYNEQFF.